The 21 T cell receptor beta chains below were found in one sample sequenced in a study of liver allograft versus peripheral blood T cells. Overall study context: Peripheral blood of the recipients supplied T cell receptor repertoires that were compared with those in transplanted livers.

TCRdb analysed the reads with MiXCR anew, one entry per CDR3 protein. This table has roughly 15,000 distinct CDR3 sequences, roughly 22% appearing once. The receptor set was obtained from a human patient who had a liver transplant. The graft donor may have contributed some T cells.

The rearrangement uses TRBV10-3 and TRBJ1-2; D not resolved. Per germline, CDR1 ENHRY and CDR2 SYGVKD. The CDR3 consists of 14 residues. V gave up 0 bases and J gave up 6 bases, with 11 bases separating them. The CDR3: CAISESQGYHGYTF. In nucleotides, the CDR3 is TGTGCCATCAGTGAGTCTCAAGGGTATCATGGCTACACCTTC.

This clonotype has a count of ten or more. The chain carries TRBV7-9 and TRBJ1-4, with TRBD1 identical over 8 bases. This CDR3 has 15 residues. V was clipped by 5 bases and J by 6 bases; unmatched bases: 8. Germline-derived CDR1 and CDR2 are SEHNR and FQNEAQ (reference sequence). CDR3 protein: CASSIFGTGDEKLFF. CDR3 nucleotides: TGTGCCAGCAGCATTTTCGGGACAGGTGATGAAAAACTGTTTTTT.

The chain employs TRBV20-1 and TRBJ1-3; D gene uncertain. The CDR3 is made up of 13 amino acids. Germline assignment: CDR1 DFQATT and CDR2 SNEGSKA (reference sequence). V shed 6 bases and J shed 0 bases, with 9 bases lying between them. This chain's CDR3 is CSARTDSGNTIYF. CDR3 coding DNA: TGCAGTGCGAGGACGGACTCTGGAAACACCATATATTTT.

V and J are TRBV20-1 and TRBJ1-1; TRBD1 matches 7 bases. The germline gives CDR1 DFQATT, CDR2 SNEGSKA (reference sequence). This CDR3 is built from 15 residues. Trimming cost V 1 base and J 1 base; bases outside gene matches: 6. The CDR3 region is CSARVSGTENTEAFF. CDR3 in DNA: TGCAGTGCTAGAGTATCCGGGACAGAGAACACTGAAGCTTTCTTT.

This clonotype was seen many times. The chain carries TRBV7-9 and TRBJ1-4; TRBD1 might be the D (5 bases). Trimming removed 1 base at V and 7 bases at J, with 13 bases between. Germline CDR1 SEHNR, CDR2 FQNEAQ (reference sequence). The CDR3 contains 15 residues. CDR3 loop: CASSLGRVDGEKLFF. CDR3 bases: TGTGCCAGCAGCTTAGGCAGGGTAGATGGTGAAAAACTGTTTTTT.

The chain carries TRBV15 and TRBJ2-5; D possibly corresponds to TRBD1 (6 bases). The V gene's germline CDR1 is LNHNV and CDR2 YYDKDF (reference sequence). This CDR3 has 14 amino acids. Trimming removed 0 bases from V and 4 bases from J, with 9 bases in between. In DNA form, the CDR3 reads TGTGCCACCAGCAGAGACCCAGGGGTAGAGACCCAGTACTTC. Its protein is CATSRDPGVETQYF. Filled out from reference TRBV15 and TRBJ2-5, the complete variable domain reads DAMVIQNPRYQVTQFGKPVTLSCSQTLNHNVMYWYQQKSSQAPKLLFHYYDKDFNNEADTPDNFQSRRPNTSFCFLDIRSPGLGDTAMYLCATSRDPGVETQYFGPGTRLLVL.

The CDR3 nucleotides are TGTGCCAGCAAACCTCCGTGGACAGTCAAGCTGAACACTGAAGCTTTCTTT. Protein product: CASKPPWTVKLNTEAFF. This sequence joins TRBV12-3 or TRBV12-4 and TRBJ1-1; D possibly corresponds to TRBD1 (6 bases). The length of the CDR3 is 17 residues. Trimming took 7 bases from V and 0 from J, leaving 21 bases between them.

This clonotype qualifies as medium-sized. The chain employs TRBV19 and TRBJ2-7, with D maybe TRBD1 (5 bases). Germline V gene lookup returns CDR1 LNHDA and CDR2 SQIVND (reference sequence). The CDR3 length is 14 residues. V was clipped by 6 bases and J by 4 bases, with 16 bases between them. The CDR3 DNA sequence: TGTGCCAGTAGCCGGTCTCAGGGCAATTACGAGCAGTACTTC. Residues: CASSRSQGNYEQYF.

The chain joins TRBV20-1 to TRBJ2-7; 8 nucleotides agree with TRBD1. J lost 2 bases, V lost 3 bases, and 6 bases had no gene match. Germline lookup yields CDR1 DFQATT and CDR2 SNEGSKA (reference sequence). The CDR3 is 14 amino acids. In DNA form, the CDR3 reads TGCAGTGCTAGGACGGGACAGGCAACCTACGAGCAGTACTTC. It yields the protein CSARTGQATYEQYF.

This clonotype is labeled medium-sized (0.01 to 0.1%). This chain connects TRBV6-6 to TRBJ1-1, with 8 bases identical to TRBD1. V dropped 4 bases and J dropped 4; count of bases not matched to a gene: 5. Germline CDR1 and CDR2: MNHNY and SVGAGI (reference sequence). The CDR3 is made up of 14 amino acids. The CDR3 bases are TGTGCCAGCAGTTCCCAGGGGGCTGGCACTGAAGCTTTCTTT. Amino acid sequence: CASSSQGAGTEAFF.

Sample share makes this clonotype medium-sized (0.01 to 0.1%). The rearrangement uses TRBV6-2 or TRBV6-3 and TRBJ2-7; a weak D match, TRBD2 (6 bases). This CDR3 is 16 amino acids long. Germline CDR1 and CDR2: MNHEY and SVGEGT. V lost 7 bases and J lost 3, with 22 bases in between. The DNA of the CDR3 is TGTGCCAGCATCCAGGGAACGAGGCACGGGGGCTACGAGCAGTACTTC. Translation: CASIQGTRHGGYEQYF.

About this clonotype: At one of its ends the junction is not consistent with the germline gene, which may arise from a read error. This rearrangement joins TRBV7-2 to TRBJ2-5; 16 bases are shared with TRBD2. Germline CDR1 is SGHTA and CDR2 is FQGNSA. The CDR3 runs to 17 residues. The chain's CDR3 is CASGLGTSGGAPETQYF. In nucleotides, the CDR3 is TGTGCCAGCGGCTTAGGGACTAGCGGGGGGGCCCCAGAGACCCAGTACTTC.

This clonotype is medium-sized. The rearrangement uses TRBV18 and TRBJ1-2; no clear D gene. The CDR3 runs to 15 residues. The V end was cut by 6 bases, the J end by 4 bases, with 18 bases between. Germline-derived CDR1 and CDR2 are KGHSH and LQKENI. The CDR3 DNA reads as TGTGCCAGCTCGACCGGGTGGCTACCGGGCTATGGCTACACCTTC. It specifies CASSTGWLPGYGYTF.

This clonotype appeared a few times. The chain couples TRBV20-1 to TRBJ1-2, with 12 bases identical to TRBD1. In germline, CDR1 is DFQATT, CDR2 SNEGSKA (reference sequence). This CDR3 has 15 amino acids. Trimming at V came to 5 bases and at J to 8 bases, leaving 12 bases not matched to a gene. CDR3 sequence: CSAAREGQGARGYTF. The CDR3 nucleotides are TGCAGTGCTGCCCGGGAGGGACAGGGGGCGAGAGGCTACACCTTC.

The table lists this clonotype with many counts. The V call is TRBV19, the J call TRBJ1-2; no clear D gene. Trimming stripped 6 bases from V and 8 bases from J, with 19 bases between. In germline, CDR1 is LNHDA, CDR2 SQIVND (reference sequence). The CDR3 runs to 14 residues. Here the CDR3 DNA reads TGTGCCAGTAGCCTCGACATTGGGCGGCGCGGCTACACCTTC. It codes for CASSLDIGRRGYTF.

The genes are TRBV5-6 and TRBJ1-5, with D tentatively TRBD1 (5 bases). Trimming stripped 4 bases from V and 4 bases from J, with 15 bases between. The CDR3 covers 15 residues. Germline lookup yields CDR1 SGHDT and CDR2 YYEEEE. This CDR3 reads CASSGGGGMNQPQHF. CDR3 in DNA: TGTGCCAGCAGCGGGGGGGGAGGGATGAATCAGCCCCAGCATTTT.

The chain employs TRBV12-3 or TRBV12-4 and TRBJ1-1; unclear D gene. The CDR3 consists of 13 residues. Deletions cut 3 bases from V and 2 bases from J, with 7 bases between. The chain's CDR3 is CASSFRFNTEAFF. The CDR3, as DNA: TGTGCCAGCAGTTTTAGATTTAACACTGAAGCTTTCTTT.

This clonotype was counted between two and nine times. This sequence joins TRBV30 and TRBJ2-6; D remains unclear. This CDR3 contains 13 residues. V was trimmed by 0 bases and J by 0 bases, leaving 0 bases between them. Germline CDR1 GTSNPN, CDR2 SVGIG (reference sequence). The CDR3, as DNA: TGTGCCTGGAGTGTCTCTGGGGCCAACGTCCTGACTTTC. Translated: CAWSVSGANVLTF.

This clonotype was counted only a few times. This chain joins TRBV25-1 and TRBJ1-2; TRBD1 agrees at 7 bases. From germline, CDR1 is MGHDK and CDR2 SYGVNS. The CDR3 consists of 15 residues. With 2 bases clipped from V and 4 bases from J, the junction kept 7 bases outside the gene matches. In DNA form, the CDR3 reads TGTGCCAGCAGTGAACTCGGGGACAGCTTCTATGGCTACACCTTC. Residues: CASSELGDSFYGYTF.

The V gene is TRBV6-1, the J gene TRBJ1-6, with D perhaps TRBD1 (5 bases). V lost 5 bases, J lost 7 bases, and 12 bases lay in between. CDR1 and CDR2 (germline): MNHNS, SASEGT. This CDR3 spans 14 amino acids. The CDR3 here is CASSYQGFNSPLHF. In DNA, the CDR3 is TGTGCCAGCAGTTACCAGGGTTTCAATTCACCCCTCCACTTT.

By its share, this clonotype is medium-sized (0.01 to 0.1%). The genes are TRBV18 and TRBJ1-1; the D gene is possibly TRBD1 (6 bases). The CDR3 is 15 amino acids. The germline V gene encodes CDR1 KGHSH and CDR2 LQKENI. The ends were cut back, 3 bases at V and 6 bases at J, with 17 bases in the middle. In DNA, the CDR3 is TGTGCCAGCTCACCCGCTGGGGGGCTAGGGGCTGAAGCTTTCTTT. Its translation is CASSPAGGLGAEAFF.